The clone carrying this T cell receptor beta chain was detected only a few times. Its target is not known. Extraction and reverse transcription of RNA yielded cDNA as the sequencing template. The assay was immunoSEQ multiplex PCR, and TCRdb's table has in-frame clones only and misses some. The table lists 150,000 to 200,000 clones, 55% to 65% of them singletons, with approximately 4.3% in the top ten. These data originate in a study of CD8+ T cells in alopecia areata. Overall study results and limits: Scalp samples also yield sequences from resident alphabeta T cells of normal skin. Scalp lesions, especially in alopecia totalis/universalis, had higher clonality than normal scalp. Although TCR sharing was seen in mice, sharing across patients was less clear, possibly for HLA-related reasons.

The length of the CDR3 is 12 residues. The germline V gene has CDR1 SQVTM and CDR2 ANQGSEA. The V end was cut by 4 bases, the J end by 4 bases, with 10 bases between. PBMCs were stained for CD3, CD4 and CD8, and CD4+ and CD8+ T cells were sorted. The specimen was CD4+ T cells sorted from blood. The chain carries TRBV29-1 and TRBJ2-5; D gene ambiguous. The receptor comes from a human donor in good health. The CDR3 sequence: CSVAGISETQYF. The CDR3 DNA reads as TGCAGCGTTGCAGGAATCTCAGAGACCCAGTACTTC.